The 13 T cell receptor beta chains reported below all come from one sample, sequenced in a study of tumor and adjacent non-tumor tissue in lung cancer. A modified ARM-PCR protocol with three rounds of nested PCR amplified TCRbeta. In TCRdb, the multiplex PCR reads were re-called with MiXCR into one record per CDR3 protein. The sample records 68,000 or so distinct CDR3 sequences, 50% to 60% being singletons. The template was RNA from unsorted bulk tissue. The sequencing input was lung tumor tissue. Receptor source: a man over 45 with non-small cell lung cancer.

Points on this clonotype: An end of the junction does not agree with germline; a read error may underlie this. This chain joins TRBV11-2 and TRBJ2-3; TRBD1 might be the D (5 bases). The end of the DNA is better explained by TRBJ1-5, so the J call may be wrong. CDR1 is SGHAT, CDR2 FQNNGV, per germline. The CDR3 contains 16 residues. CDR3 DNA sequence: TGTGCCATCAGCTTAGGCTGGGTCTCGGACACAGATACGCAGCATTTT. It is translated as CAISLGWVSDTDTQHF.

To note about this clonotype: A read error may account for a junction end that differs from germline. The CDR3 reads CASSYQGSNQTQHF. Written as DNA, the CDR3 is TGTGCCAGCAGTTACCAGGGGAGCAATCAGACCCAGCATTTT. V usage is TRBV6-2 or TRBV6-3 and J usage is TRBJ1-5; D is possibly TRBD1 (6 bases). Germline CDR1 MNHEY, CDR2 SVGEGT. The CDR3 sequence is 14 residues long.

V usage is TRBV20-1 and J usage is TRBJ2-2; D possibly corresponds to TRBD2 (6 bases). The CDR3 length is 15 residues. CDR1 and CDR2 (germline): DFQATT, SNEGSKA (reference sequence). Between the trimmed V and J ends, which lost 4 bases and 1 base, there was a span of 13 bases. The CDR3 DNA is TGCAGTGCTATAGGCGGGGACGAGAACACCGGGGAGCTGTTTTTT. This translates into CSAIGGDENTGELFF.

This clonotype has a count of ten or more. CDR3 DNA sequence: TGTGCCACCGGACAGGGGGCTTACGAGCAGTACTTC. It specifies CATGQGAYEQYF. This chain uses TRBV4-2 with TRBJ2-7; 11 bases fit TRBD1. The CDR3 loop spans 12 amino acids. CDR1 and CDR2 (germline): LGHNA, YNFKEQ. Trimming cost V 10 bases and J 4 bases; bases outside gene matches: 3.

A note on this clonotype: An end of the junction does not agree with germline; a read error may underlie this. The V gene is TRBV29-1, the J gene TRBJ2-6; tentative D call: TRBD2 (5 bases). The CDR3 is 14 amino acids. Germline V gene data show CDR1 as SQVTM and CDR2 as ANQGSEA. This CDR3 reads CSVGEHGVANALTF. The CDR3 bases are TGCAGCGTCGGAGAGCACGGGGTGGCCAACGCCCTGACTTTC.

As regards this clonotype: A read error may produce the germline difference seen at one junction end. The rearrangement links TRBV4-1 to TRBJ2-5, with D possibly matching TRBD2 (6 bases). The CDR3 has 17 residues. The germline V gene encodes CDR1 MGHRA and CDR2 YSYEKL. DNA for the CDR3: TGCGCCAGCAGCCAAGTGGCGGGAACACCTGGGGAGGAGACCCAGCACTTC. The encoded protein is CASSQVAGTPGEETQHF.

Of note for this clonotype: Sequence at one end of the junction differs from germline and may be a read error. This chain links TRBV5-6 with TRBJ1-3, with D uncertain. The CDR3 has 15 residues. Germline V gene sequence: CDR1 SGHDT, CDR2 YYEEEE. The CDR3 DNA reads as TGTGCCAACAGCTTTCAGACTTACTCTGGAAACACCATATATTTT. Translation: CANSFQTYSGNTIYF.

On this clonotype itself: One base away lies a much larger clone, so this may be a sequencing read error. The J gene is TRBJ2-7, the V gene TRBV6-1; D remains unclear. Germline lookup yields CDR1 MNHNS and CDR2 SASEGT. This CDR3 spans 12 amino acids. DNA of the CDR3: TGTGCCAGCAGCTGGATGCCCTACGAGCGGTACTTC. It is translated as CASSWMPYERYF.

In the case of this clonotype: The junction differs from germline at one of its ends, possibly a read error. V usage is TRBV5-8 and J usage is TRBJ2-3; no clear D gene. This CDR3 spans 15 amino acids. Germline V lookup: CDR1 SGHTS, CDR2 YDEGEE. The CDR3 reads CPSSLALGVTDTQYF. DNA of the CDR3: TGTCCCAGCAGCTTGGCCTTAGGCGTCACAGATACGCAGTATTTT. The full variable domain, completed using reference TRBV5-8 and TRBJ2-3, is EAGVTQSPTHLIKTRGQQATLRCSPISGHTSVYWYQQALGLGLQFLLWYDEGEERNRGNFPPRFSGRQFPNYSSELNVNALELEDSALYLCPSSLALGVTDTQYFGPGTRLTVL.

A remark on this clonotype: The conserved phenylalanine or tryptophan normally closing the CDR3 is absent here, so this likely arose from a read error. This chain connects TRBV29-1 to TRBJ2-6, with TRBD2 as a possible D gene (5 bases). This CDR3 has 14 residues. The germline V gene encodes CDR1 SQVTM and CDR2 ANQGSEA. The V end was cut by 4 bases, the J end by 4 bases, with 11 bases between. The CDR3 nucleotides are TGCAGCGTTGGAGGGCTCAGGGGGGCCAACGTCCTGACTTTA. Protein: CSVGGLRGANVLTL.

There are many counts of this clonotype. The CDR3 here is CASSGQREETQYF. The CDR3 nucleotides read TGTGCCAGCTCAGGACAGCGGGAAGAGACCCAGTACTTC. J is TRBJ2-5 and V is TRBV18; D might be TRBD1 or TRBD2, each matching 6 bases. Germline V CDR1 and CDR2: KGHSH, LQKENI. The CDR3 consists of 13 residues. V was pared by 5 bases and J by 3 bases, with 10 bases between.

For this clonotype: Germline and junction disagree at one end, which may indicate a read error. This chain joins TRBV6-1 and TRBJ2-2; tentatively, D is TRBD2 (6 bases). This CDR3 contains 13 residues. Germline V lookup: CDR1 MNHNS, CDR2 SASEGT. The CDR3 bases are TGTGCCGGGCGGGGCACGAACACCGAGGAGCTGTTTTTT. This sequence encodes CAGRGTNTEELFF.

The chain has TRBV12-3 or TRBV12-4 and TRBJ2-7, with 10 bases matching TRBD2. The junction had 9 bases not matched to a gene; V was cut back by 8 bases and J by 8 bases. This CDR3 region has 13 residues. The CDR3 region is CASGRTSGCQQYF. CDR3 nucleotide sequence: TGTGCCAGCGGGAGGACTAGCGGCTGCCAGCAGTACTTC.